This entry lists 27 T cell receptor beta chains sequenced from one sample in a study. In TCRdb, the 5' RACE reads were re-called with MiXCR into one record per CDR3 protein. Here the sample spans roughly 56,000 distinct CDR3 sequences, approximately 31% being singletons. The specimen was tumor-infiltrating naive CD4+ T cells sorted from the breast tumor. This sample's subset: naive CD4+ T cells, CD4+CD45RA+CD25-. The receptors originated from a female donor with breast cancer.

This clonotype has more than one count but fewer than ten. The V call is TRBV6-6, the J call TRBJ2-3; D call uncertain. The CDR3 is 13 amino acids. Looked up from germline, CDR1 is MNHNY and CDR2 is SVGAGI (reference sequence). The ends were cut back, 4 bases at V and 0 bases at J, with 5 bases in the middle. CDR3 sequence (DNA): TGTGCCAGCAGTTCACCCAGCACAGATACGCAGTATTTT. Its protein product is CASSSPSTDTQYF.

This chain connects TRBV4-1 to TRBJ2-7; 12 bases align to TRBD2. The germline CDR1 and CDR2 sequences are MGHRA and YSYEKL. The CDR3 is 16 amino acids. Germline trimming cut 1 base from V and 2 bases from J; bases unmatched to any gene: 3. CDR3 nucleotides: TGCGCCAGCAGCCAAGGGACTAGCGGGACCGCCTACGAGCAGTACTTC. Its protein product is CASSQGTSGTAYEQYF.

This clonotype showed up many times. J is TRBJ2-1 and V is TRBV9; 8 bases are shared with TRBD2. J was trimmed by 0 bases and V by 0 bases; bases with no gene match: 2. The CDR3 extends over 16 amino acids. The germline CDR1 and CDR2 sequences are SGDLS and YYNGEE. CDR3 residues: CASSVEGLGSYNEQFF. The CDR3 bases are TGTGCCAGCAGCGTAGAGGGACTAGGCTCCTACAATGAGCAGTTCTTC.

This clonotype was recorded many times. The CDR3 DNA is TGTGCCAGCAGTTACTCTGGTAGTGATTTTCGTAACAGTTATGGCTACACCTTC. Residues: CASSYSGSDFRNSYGYTF. J is TRBJ1-2 and V is TRBV6-2 or TRBV6-3; the D is unclear. V dropped 0 bases and J dropped 5 bases, with 22 bases sitting between them. The length of the CDR3 is 18 residues. The germline gives CDR1 MNHEY, CDR2 SVGEGT.

The rearrangement uses TRBV21-1 and TRBJ1-2. TRBV21-1 is a pseudogene segment. This CDR3 spans 10 amino acids. The CDR3 spells CASSPRGYTF. The CDR3 DNA follows: TGTGCCAGCAGCCCACGTGGCTACACCTTC.

CDR3 coding DNA: TGTGCCAGCAGCGACTACTCTGGGGATAATGAAAAACTGTTTTTT. Its protein is CASSDYSGDNEKLFF. The rearrangement uses TRBV5-6 and TRBJ1-4; the D is unclear. The V end lost 4 bases, the J end lost 4 bases, and 14 bases lay between the germline ends. Per germline, CDR1 SGHDT and CDR2 YYEEEE. The CDR3 spans 15 residues.

This chain uses TRBV4-2 with TRBJ1-2; D remains unclear. The V end was cut by 2 bases, the J end by 2 bases, with 9 bases between. CDR3 length equals 14 residues. CDR1 and CDR2 from the germline V gene are LGHNA and YNFKEQ. As DNA, the CDR3 is TGTGCCAGCAGCCAATTGACACTGAACTATGGCTACACCTTC. This sequence encodes CASSQLTLNYGYTF.

A few counts support this clonotype. CDR3 amino acids: CASSAPGHHDYGYTF. The CDR3 DNA reads as TGTGCCAGCAGTGCTCCCGGACATCATGACTATGGCTACACCTTC. J is TRBJ1-2 and V is TRBV12-3 or TRBV12-4, with D possibly matching TRBD1 (5 bases). CDR3 size: 15 residues. V shed 5 bases and J shed 3 bases, with 16 bases lying between them.

For this clonotype: This could be a read error, since a much larger clone is one nucleotide away. V usage is TRBV5-1 and J usage is TRBJ2-3, with 8 bases identical to TRBD2. The V segment lost 3 bases and the J segment 4 bases; nucleotides outside the gene matches: 16. The length of the CDR3 is 18 residues. CDR1 is SGHRS, CDR2 YFSETQ, per germline. Here the CDR3 reads CASSSPGDELAVPDTQYF. The CDR3 bases are TGCGCCAGCAGCTCCCCCGGTGACGAACTAGCGGTCCCAGATACGCAGTATTTT.

This chain links TRBV9 with TRBJ2-3; TRBD2 matches at 9 bases. V lost 2 bases and J lost 2; bases outside the gene matches: 6. Germline V lookup: CDR1 SGDLS, CDR2 YYNGEE. This CDR3 spans 16 amino acids. CDR3 protein: CASSVISGRNTDTQYF. The CDR3 DNA follows: TGTGCCAGCAGCGTTATTAGCGGGAGAAACACAGATACGCAGTATTTT.

V usage is TRBV20-1 and J usage is TRBJ1-4; D remains ambiguous. Germline V CDR1 and CDR2: DFQATT, SNEGSKA (reference sequence). The CDR3 is made up of 13 amino acids. V lost 5 bases to trimming and J lost 8 bases, with 15 bases between them. The CDR3 nucleotides are TGCAGTGCTGGCGTAAAGGCCTGGGAAAAACTGTTTTTT. Translating gives CSAGVKAWEKLFF.

This clonotype was seen more than once but under ten times. The V call is TRBV15, the J call TRBJ1-1, with unresolved D. The CDR3 extends over 15 amino acids. Per germline, CDR1 LNHNV and CDR2 YYDKDF (reference sequence). Trimming took off 3 bases at V and 1 base at J, with 12 bases between the two ends. CDR3 region: CATSSARDPNTEAFF. CDR3 DNA: TGTGCCACCAGCAGCGCCCGGGATCCGAACACTGAAGCTTTCTTT.

The V gene is TRBV20-1, the J gene TRBJ2-7; 12 positions match TRBD1. The CDR3 runs to 15 residues. Per the germline V gene, CDR1 is DFQATT and CDR2 is SNEGSKA (reference sequence). The trim removed 4 bases at V and 3 bases at J, leaving 7 bases unmatched. The DNA for the CDR3 is TGCAGTGCTACCGGGACAGGGGGCCGGATCTACGAGCAGTACTTC. This sequence encodes CSATGTGGRIYEQYF.

V is TRBV27 and J is TRBJ2-1; D is perhaps TRBD1 or TRBD2 (5 bases each). Germline V gives CDR1 MNHEY, CDR2 SMNVEV (reference sequence). Trimming cost V 7 bases and J 9 bases, with 16 bases left between them. This CDR3 is built from 13 residues. CDR3 loop: CASMAGNGAEQFF. DNA of the CDR3: TGTGCCAGCATGGCCGGGAACGGGGCTGAGCAGTTCTTC.

This clonotype was counted only a few times. This chain uses TRBV27 with TRBJ1-2; the D gene is possibly TRBD1 (5 bases). Trimming left V 3 bases short and J 4 bases short, with 12 bases between. The CDR3 totals 14 residues. The germline V gene encodes CDR1 MNHEY and CDR2 SMNVEV (reference sequence). This CDR3 is CASSFLGGVYGYTF. The CDR3, as DNA: TGTGCCAGCAGTTTCCTAGGAGGGGTCTATGGCTACACCTTC.

The V gene is TRBV29-1, the J gene TRBJ1-2; no firm D call. The germline V gene has CDR1 SQVTM and CDR2 ANQGSEA. V dropped 1 base and J dropped 4 bases, with 7 bases sitting between them. The CDR3 loop spans 12 amino acids. In DNA, the CDR3 is TGCAGCGTTGAAGTAGGGAGCTATGGCTACACCTTC. Amino acids: CSVEVGSYGYTF.

Notes on this clonotype: One end of the junction does not line up with germline, which may come from a read error. V and J are TRBV7-3 and TRBJ2-6; D remains ambiguous. The CDR3 has 15 residues. Looked up from germline, CDR1 is SGHTA and CDR2 is FQGTGA. The CDR3 loop is CAGSATASGANVLTF. In DNA form, the CDR3 reads TGTGCCGGCAGCGCAACAGCCTCCGGGGCCAACGTCCTGACTTTC.

This clonotype was found a few times. The V gene is TRBV3-1, the J gene TRBJ1-2; 9 bases are shared with TRBD1. The J segment lost 6 bases and the V segment lost 4 bases, leaving 12 bases of the junction unmatched. Germline-derived CDR1 and CDR2 are LGHDT and YNNKEL (reference sequence). This CDR3 spans 16 amino acids. The CDR3 here is CASSPSPGTGSHGYTF. DNA of the CDR3: TGTGCCAGCAGCCCGAGTCCCGGGACAGGGTCTCATGGCTACACCTTC.

In its sample, this clonotype was seen a few times. This chain uses TRBV5-1 with TRBJ2-5, with 13 positions matching TRBD2. Germline CDR1 is SGHRS and CDR2 is YFSETQ. The CDR3 runs to 15 residues. The V and J ends lost 4 bases and 2 bases, in that order; junction bases with no gene match: 2. In DNA, the CDR3 is TGCGCCAGCAGCGGACTAGCGGGGGCACAAGAGACCCAGTACTTC. Protein product: CASSGLAGAQETQYF.

This clonotype was counted at least ten times. CDR3 nucleotide sequence: TGCGCCAGCAGCTCCTACAGGGGGGGAGAAGAGACCCAGTACTTC. This translates into CASSSYRGGEETQYF. V and J are TRBV5-1 and TRBJ2-5, with a weak D call TRBD1 (8 bases). V was clipped by 3 bases and J by 3 bases, with 15 bases between them. This CDR3 is 15 amino acids long. Germline loops: CDR1 SGHRS, CDR2 YFSETQ. Complete variable domain (other parts from reference TRBV5-1 and TRBJ2-5): KAGVTQTPRYLIKTRGQQVTLSCSPISGHRSVSWYQQTPGQGLQFLFEYFSETQRNKGNFPGRFSGRQFSNSRSEMNVSTLELGDSALYLCASSSYRGGEETQYFGPGTRLLVL.

The sample holds a few counts of this clonotype. This chain connects TRBV20-1 to TRBJ1-1, with 7 positions matching TRBD1. The ends lost 6 bases at V and 3 bases at J; junction bases unmatched: 10. The CDR3 sequence is 14 residues long. Germline values: CDR1 DFQATT, CDR2 SNEGSKA (reference sequence). DNA for the CDR3: TGCAGTGCCATGCCCCGGGACAGCCACACTGAAGCTTTCTTT. It yields the protein CSAMPRDSHTEAFF.

This clonotype was counted many times. The chain recombines TRBV12-3 or TRBV12-4 with TRBJ1-2; TRBD1 agrees at 7 bases. The CDR3 contains 15 residues. The trim removed 6 bases at V and 3 bases at J, leaving 10 bases unmatched. The CDR3 loop reads CASRGRGTADYGYTF. The CDR3 nucleotides are TGTGCCAGCAGGGGAAGAGGGACAGCCGACTATGGCTACACCTTC.

This chain joins TRBV11-2 and TRBJ2-1; D is ambiguous. The germline gives CDR1 SGHAT, CDR2 FQNNGV. V was clipped by 5 bases and J by 9 bases, with 8 bases between them. This CDR3 has 11 residues. In DNA, the CDR3 is TGTGCCAGCAGCATAAGAAGTGAGCAGTTCTTC. It is translated as CASSIRSEQFF.

This clonotype was seen a single time. The gene calls are TRBV28 and TRBJ1-1; D gene ambiguous. Trimming removed 5 bases at V and 3 bases at J, with 7 bases between. The germline V gene encodes CDR1 MDHEN and CDR2 SYDVKM. This CDR3 contains 12 residues. CDR3 residues: CASSAIDTEAFF. CDR3 bases: TGTGCCAGCAGTGCTATTGACACTGAAGCTTTCTTT.

A few counts support this clonotype. This chain connects TRBV6-6 to TRBJ2-7, with no clear D. CDR3 length equals 12 residues. The germline V gene has CDR1 MNHNY and CDR2 SVGAGI (reference sequence). The V gene lost 5 bases and the J gene lost 0 bases, with 5 bases spanning the gap. The CDR3 is CASSLSSYEQYF. The DNA for the CDR3 is TGTGCCAGCAGTCTCTCCTCCTACGAGCAGTACTTC.

The genes are TRBV7-9 and TRBJ2-7; no clear D gene. The CDR3 sequence is 11 residues long. CDR1 is SEHNR and CDR2 is FQNEAQ in the germline V gene (reference sequence). V lost 3 bases, J lost 7 bases, and 7 bases lay in between. The CDR3 DNA follows: TGTGCCAGCAGCTTCATGTATGAGCAGTACTTC. Its protein is CASSFMYEQYF.

This clonotype was seen many times. The chain joins TRBV4-2 to TRBJ2-6; 12 bases match TRBD2. Germline V gene sequence: CDR1 LGHNA, CDR2 YNFKEQ. CDR3 length: 21 amino acids. Trimming took 1 base from V and 2 from J; bases not matched to a gene: 12. CDR3 DNA sequence: TGTGCCAGCAGCCAAGCCGCCACTCTAGCGGGGGGGCCTACTGGGGCCAACGTCCTGACTTTC. This gives the protein CASSQAATLAGGPTGANVLTF.